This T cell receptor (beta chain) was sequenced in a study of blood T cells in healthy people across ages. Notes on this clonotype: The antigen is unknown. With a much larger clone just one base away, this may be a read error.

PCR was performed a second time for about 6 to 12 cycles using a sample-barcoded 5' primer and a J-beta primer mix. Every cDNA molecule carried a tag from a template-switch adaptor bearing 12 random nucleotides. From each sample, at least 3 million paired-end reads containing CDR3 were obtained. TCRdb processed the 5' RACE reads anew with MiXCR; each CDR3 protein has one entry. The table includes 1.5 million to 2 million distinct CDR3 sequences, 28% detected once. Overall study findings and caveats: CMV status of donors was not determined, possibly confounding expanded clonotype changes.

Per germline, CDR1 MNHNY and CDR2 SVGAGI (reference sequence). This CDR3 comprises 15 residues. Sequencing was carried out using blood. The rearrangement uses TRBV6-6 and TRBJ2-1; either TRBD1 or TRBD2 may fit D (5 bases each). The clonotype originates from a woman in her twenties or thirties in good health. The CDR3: CASSYSGESYNEQSF. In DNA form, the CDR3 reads TGTGCCAGCAGTTACTCGGGGGAATCCTACAATGAGCAGTCCTTC.